The T cell receptor beta chain under discussion was sequenced for a study of blood T cell repertoires in COVID-19. Germline lookup yields CDR1 SGHKS and CDR2 YYEKEE (reference sequence). Trimming took 0 bases from V and 2 from J, leaving 14 bases between them. This CDR3 has 16 residues. Sequencing was performed with immunoSEQ multiplex PCR; in TCRdb, only in-frame clones are kept and a portion is missing. The data show roughly 150,000 clones, around 83% seen once. This clone was seen once. The chain joins TRBV5-5 to TRBJ1-2; D possibly corresponds to TRBD1 (5 bases). Sequencing used peripheral blood. The clonotype comes from a woman between 65 and 79 years old who had recovered from COVID-19. In DNA, the CDR3 is TGTGCCAGCAGCTTGGCCTGGTCGACAGTCAACTATGGCTACACCTTC. This encodes CASSLAWSTVNYGYTF.